This entry features one TCR beta chain sequence. The antigen it binds to is not known. No per-base quality is available; no much larger clone lies one base away. All donors were healthy Caucasians. The twin cohort consisted of three pairs of female monozygotic twins, all aged roughly 18 to 29 years. CD4+ and CD8+ T cell populations were isolated with positive isolation kits from Invitrogen. This specimen comes from a study of identical twins listed by TCRdb under 2016. About the investigation overall: The study deep-sequenced TCR alpha and beta repertoires from monozygotic twins, unrelated adults of various ages and cord blood to test whether fetal clonotypes persist. To rule out contamination, replicate twin experiments were performed at different times with different library preparation protocols. Study-wide conclusions, independent of this receptor: Excess twin sharing in beta out-of-frame sequences was weaker because fewer shared sequences lowered the signal-to-noise ratio. Compared with coincidental sharing between unrelated individuals, out-of-frame TCR alpha sequences shared between twins showed an excess of sequences with low generation probability. Because the same donors could not be followed over many years, conclusions were based on cross-sectional statistical analysis. Invariant T cells such as MAIT and iNKT could partly confound zero-insertion analyses, though diverse VJ usage argued against this for most clonotypes. Fewer insertions were carried by abundant cord blood beta clonotypes; a weaker similar trend was observed in young adult naive repertoires, while no such trend was observed in memory repertoires. Recombination models systematically underestimated out-of-frame TCR alpha sharing in monozygotic twins but agreed with sharing between unrelated individuals.

Libraries were built with 5' RACE. Sequencing took place on an Illumina HiSeq 2000. A universal primer binding site was added through template switching, and the final cDNA carried a unique molecular identifier so that TCR cDNA molecules could be counted accurately. Specific primers in the conserved constant-segment region were used to synthesize first-strand cDNA for the TCR alpha and beta chains. Each cDNA library was double barcoded, with a SMART-Mk sample barcode plus Illumina barcodes, to control for contamination. TruSeq adapter sequences along with Illumina sample barcodes were introduced in two successive PCR steps. The TCR alpha and beta cDNA libraries were sequenced on the Illumina HiSeq platform using custom primers. Processing in the source paper ran as follows. MiGEC was used to process raw reads and extract unique molecular identifiers, and MiXCR was used to find CDR3 positions. Recombination models were inferred per individual with the repgenHMM and IGoR tools using an EM algorithm. The tcR package in R was used for shared clonotype analysis, with sharing normalized by the product of cloneset sizes. To study raw recombination free of thymic and clonal selection effects, out-of-frame nonproductive sequences were analyzed. The raw public data were reprocessed by TCRdb itself: fastp quality trimming at Q25, MiXCR clonotype calling, in-frame beta chains only. Under each unique CDR3 protein, matching rows form one entry showing the most common genes and DNA. TCRdb, not the original authors, processed these V and J calls. Here the sample has about 520,000 distinct CDR3 sequences; less than 25% occur a single time. The ten largest clones add up to 0.91% of the sample.

The germline V gene supplies CDR1 WSHSY and CDR2 SAAADI. The CDR3 spans 17 residues, from the cysteine through the phenylalanine. Only CDR3 DNA is held: 51 bases, read in frame from base 1. A distance of 20 bases separates the germline ends of V and J, which lose 6 bases and 5 bases respectively. This sample was shared with a second study, whose subject was T cells expressing NK-cell markers. As the second publication notes: Roughly 8 donors provided sorted CD3+CD56+NKG2C+, CD3+CD56+NKG2C- and CD3+CD56-NKG2C+ T-cell subsets, whose TCR beta-chain repertoires were profiled. Among the eight sequenced donors, only one was HCMV-seronegative, while the other seven were HCMV-seropositive. In several experiments an anti-gammadeltaTCR antibody was added to restrict sorting to alphabetaTCR-expressing T cells. For roughly six donors, the dominant CD3+CD56+NKG2C+ clonotypes were among the top 10 CD8+ clonotypes and accounted for roughly 1.0-7.5% of CD8+ T cells. Those dominant clonotypes were again the most abundant among CD3+CD56-NKG2C+ cells in a handful of donors, at about 28.3-60.1%. Whether the expanded NKG2C-expressing T cell clones were specific for HCMV antigens was left unclear. Randomly selected healthy volunteers, three men and five women, were used as the eight sequenced donors. HCMV-specific IgG was detected in serum with a commercial ELISA kit to determine HCMV serostatus. MIGEC handled demultiplexing of the reads and grouping by UMI, while MiTCR was used to assemble and quantify clonotypes. Only TCR cDNA sequences supported by at least two reads were kept to exclude erroneous sequences. The tcR package was used for downstream repertoire analysis, and clonotypes were matched between fractions using CDR3 nucleotide sequence together with V segment. VDJmatch was used to annotate antigen specificity against VDJdb, with one amino acid substitution in CDR3 allowed.

This sequence was found in a woman in her late teens or twenties in good health. Sequencing was carried out using CD4+ T cells sorted from blood. The V and J genes are TRBV10-2 and TRBJ1-6, with no D gene named confidently. The DNA sequence is TGCGCCAGCAGCAAGAATGGGCCCCGGACCCATAATTCACCCCTCCACTTT. Its amino acids are CASSKNGPRTHNSPLHF.